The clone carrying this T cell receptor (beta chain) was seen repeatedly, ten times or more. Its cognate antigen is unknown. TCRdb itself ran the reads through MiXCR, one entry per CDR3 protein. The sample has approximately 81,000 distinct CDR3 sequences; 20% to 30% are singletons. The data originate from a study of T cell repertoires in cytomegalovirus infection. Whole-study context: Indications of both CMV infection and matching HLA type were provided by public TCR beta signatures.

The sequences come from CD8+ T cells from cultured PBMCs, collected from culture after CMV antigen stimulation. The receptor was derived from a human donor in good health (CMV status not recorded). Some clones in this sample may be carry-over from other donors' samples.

CDR3: CASSPRQGVTYEQYF. For the CDR3, the DNA is TGTGCCAGCAGTCCCCGACAGGGTGTTACCTACGAGCAGTACTTC. The genes are TRBV6-6 and TRBJ2-7; TRBD1 matches 7 bases. Germline V gives CDR1 MNHNY, CDR2 SVGAGI (reference sequence). The J segment lost 2 bases and the V segment lost 5 bases, leaving 9 bases of the junction unmatched. The CDR3 has 15 amino acids.